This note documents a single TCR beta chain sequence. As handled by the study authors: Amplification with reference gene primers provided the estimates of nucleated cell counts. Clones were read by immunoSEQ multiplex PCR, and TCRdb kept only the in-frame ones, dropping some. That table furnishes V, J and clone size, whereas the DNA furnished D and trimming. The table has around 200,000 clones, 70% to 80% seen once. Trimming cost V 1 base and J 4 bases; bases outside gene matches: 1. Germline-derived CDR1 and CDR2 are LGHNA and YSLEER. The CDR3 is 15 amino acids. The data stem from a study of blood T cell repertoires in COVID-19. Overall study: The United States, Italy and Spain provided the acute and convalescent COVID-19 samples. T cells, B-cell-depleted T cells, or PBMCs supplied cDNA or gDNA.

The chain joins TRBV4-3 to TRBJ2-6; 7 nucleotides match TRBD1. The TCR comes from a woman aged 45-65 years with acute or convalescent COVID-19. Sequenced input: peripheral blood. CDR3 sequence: CASSQVGGGANVLTF. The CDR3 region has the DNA TGCGCCAGCAGCCAAGTAGGGGGCGGGGCCAACGTCCTGACTTTC.